Only a few counts were recorded for the clone carrying this T cell receptor beta chain. No antigen is known for it. This sample was taken from a study of blood T cells in healthy people across ages. With a J-beta primer mix and a sample-barcoded 5' primer, a second PCR ran 7 to 11 cycles. TCRdb fed the 5' RACE reads into MiXCR, producing one record per CDR3 protein. The table includes approximately 290,000 distinct CDR3 sequences, roughly 26% detected once. The CDR3 covers 13 residues. CDR1 and CDR2 (germline): LNHNV, YYDKDF (reference sequence). Trimming took 7 bases from V and 3 from J, leaving 12 bases between them. Study-level results: Strong correlation existed between TCR beta diversity and naive T cell percentage.

The clonotype comes from a woman between 65 and 79 years old in good health. The sample was blood. This rearrangement joins TRBV15 to TRBJ1-2; D is possibly TRBD1 (6 bases). The CDR3 loop is CATTSQGYYGYTF. DNA for the CDR3: TGTGCCACCACTTCACAGGGATACTATGGCTACACCTTC.